The rows below give T cell receptor beta chains drawn from one sample of a study of T cells in Graves' hyperthyroidism and ophthalmopathy. TCRdb ran MiXCR on the multiplex PCR reads and lists one entry per CDR3 protein. The sample lists roughly 500,000 distinct CDR3 sequences; 22% were seen once. Material: blood. Receptor source: a woman in her seventies with Graves' ophthalmopathy. CDR3s include the opening cysteine and the closing phenylalanine or tryptophan. Each record gives: clone size, D gene, J gene, V gene, CDR3 protein, CDR3 DNA. A D gene is named only where the DNA matches it firmly. Clone size is given for some rows only: seen once, a few or many times, or a class if the clone is expanded.

NA NA TRBJ2-7 TRBV6-5 CASSYSRQGGHEQYF TGTGCCAGCAGTTACTCTCGGCAGGGGGGCCACGAGCAGTACTTC
many NA TRBJ1-5 TRBV12-3/TRBV12-4 CASSPQGIGQPQHF TGTGCCAGCAGTCCACAGGGAATTGGTCAGCCCCAGCATTTT
few NA TRBJ1-1 TRBV20-1 CSARDQQGTEAFF TGCAGTGCTAGAGATCAACAGGGCACTGAAGCTTTCTTT
NA NA TRBJ2-7 TRBV6-1 CASTKQGTSEQYF TGTGCCAGCACCAAACAGGGTACGTCGGAGCAGTACTTC
many NA TRBJ2-1 TRBV12-3/TRBV12-4 CASSLGIFTGKDYNEQFF TGTGCCAGCAGTTTAGGGATCTTTACCGGGAAAGACTACAATGAGCAGTTCTTC
many NA TRBJ2-2 TRBV29-1 CSARGANTGELFF TGCAGTGCAAGGGGGGCGAACACCGGGGAGCTGTTTTTT
NA TRBD1 TRBJ2-6 TRBV28 CASSLIRDSFAGANVLTF TGTGCCAGCAGTTTAATCCGGGACAGTTTTGCTGGGGCCAACGTCCTGACTTTC
NA TRBD2 TRBJ2-2 TRBV2 CASRETSGRIPGELFF TGTGCCAGCAGAGAGACTAGCGGCCGGATCCCCGGGGAGCTGTTTTTT
many TRBD1 TRBJ1-1 TRBV27 CASRNLGQANTEAFF TGTGCCAGCAGAAACCTTGGACAGGCGAACACTGAAGCTTTCTTT
few NA TRBJ2-7 TRBV12-3/TRBV12-4 CASSWQGAGPREQYF TGTGCCAGCAGTTGGCAGGGAGCCGGGCCACGGGAGCAGTACTTC
few NA TRBJ2-2 TRBV19 CASLPYGLTGELFF TGTGCCAGTCTCCCTTACGGGCTCACCGGGGAGCTGTTTTTT
few NA TRBJ2-6 TRBV28 CASIPAGQGGWSGANVLTF TGTGCCAGCATTCCGGCGGGCCAGGGAGGTTGGTCTGGGGCCAACGTCCTGACTTTC
many NA TRBJ1-5 TRBV7-2 CASSLDLSNQPQHF TGTGCCAGCAGCCTCGACCTTAGCAATCAGCCCCAGCATTTT
NA TRBD2 TRBJ2-7 TRBV6-2/TRBV6-3 CASSYGTSGALVEQYF TGTGCCAGCAGTTACGGGACTAGCGGGGCCCTCGTCGAGCAGTACTTC
few NA TRBJ2-7 TRBV7-2 CASSLGGSATEQYF TGTGCCAGCAGCTTAGGGGGCTCCGCTACCGAGCAGTACTTC
NA NA TRBJ2-1 TRBV3-1 CASSHLSGSYNEQFF TGTGCCAGCAGCCATTTAAGTGGGTCCTACAATGAGCAGTTCTTC
NA NA TRBJ2-1 TRBV19 CASSYLGTHYYNEQFF TGTGCCAGTAGCTATCTCGGGACCCACTACTACAATGAGCAGTTCTTC
many TRBD1 TRBJ1-1 TRBV11-2 CASSRTGGGTEAFF TGTGCCAGCAGCCGTACAGGGGGTGGAACTGAAGCTTTCTTT
few NA TRBJ2-7 TRBV7-8 CASSSASSGTVPYEQYF TGTGCCAGCAGCAGCGCCTCCTCCGGGACGGTTCCCTACGAGCAGTACTTC
NA TRBD1 TRBJ1-5 TRBV19 CASSVRTGYNQPQHF TGTGCCAGTAGTGTTAGGACAGGGTACAATCAGCCCCAGCATTTT
NA NA TRBJ1-1 TRBV6-2/TRBV6-3 CASRSYNGAYKNTEAFF TGTGCCAGCAGGTCATACAACGGGGCATACAAGAACACTGAAGCTTTCTTT
NA NA TRBJ1-1 TRBV6-1 CATRLSQGNTEAFF TGTGCCACCAGGTTGAGTCAGGGGAACACTGAAGCTTTCTTT
NA NA TRBJ1-5 TRBV6-2/TRBV6-3 CASSGELGEPQHF TGTGCCAGCAGTGGGGAGTTGGGGGAGCCCCAGCATTTT
NA NA TRBJ2-1 TRBV7-2 CASSLGGLAASYNEQFF TGTGCCAGCAGCTTGGGGGGGCTAGCGGCTTCCTACAATGAGCAGTTCTTC
NA TRBD2 TRBJ2-5 TRBV6-5 CASSYGAGGATQYF TGTGCCAGCAGTTACGGAGCGGGGGGGGCGACCCAGTACTTC
NA NA TRBJ2-1 TRBV13 CASSLADAPYNEQFF TGTGCCAGCAGCTTAGCGGACGCCCCCTACAATGAGCAGTTCTTC
NA TRBD1 TRBJ2-3 TRBV4-3 CASSQVGQVTQDTQYF TGCGCCAGCAGCCAAGTTGGACAGGTGACCCAAGATACGCAGTATTTT
few NA TRBJ2-1 TRBV6-5 CASSYSSRGGGPTEQFF TGTGCCAGCAGTTACTCCTCGAGGGGGGGAGGGCCGACTGAGCAGTTCTTC
NA TRBD1 TRBJ2-7 TRBV19 CASRQTGGNVREQYF TGTGCCAGTAGACAGACAGGGGGCAACGTTCGGGAGCAGTACTTC
NA NA TRBJ2-7 TRBV19 CASSIDSTSLSYEQYF TGTGCCAGTAGTATAGATTCGACTTCCCTCTCCTACGAGCAGTACTTC
NA NA TRBJ2-1 TRBV15 CATSRDEGHLYNEQFF TGTGCCACCAGCAGAGATGAGGGACACTTATACAATGAGCAGTTCTTC
once NA TRBJ2-1 TRBV18 CASSPWVDSGNEQFF TGTGCCAGCTCACCATGGGTAGATAGCGGTAATGAGCAGTTCTTC
many TRBD1 TRBJ2-2 TRBV12-3/TRBV12-4 CASSFMTGQGTGELFF TGTGCCAGCAGTTTTATGACAGGGCAAGGCACCGGGGAGCTGTTTTTT
NA NA TRBJ1-6 TRBV19 CASSIKRYNSPLHF TGTGCCAGTAGTATTAAACGGTATAATTCACCCCTCCACTTT
NA TRBD2 TRBJ2-2 TRBV18 CASSLPGLAGTGELFF TGTGCCAGCTCACTGCCGGGACTAGCGGGCACCGGGGAGCTGTTTTTT
many NA TRBJ1-2 TRBV2 CASTRTGLNYGYTF TGTGCCAGCACCAGGACGGGACTTAACTATGGCTACACCTTC
NA NA TRBJ1-4 TRBV18 CASSPVQGGEKLFF TGTGCCAGCTCACCGGTACAGGGTGGAGAAAAACTGTTTTTT